Below are 23 T cell receptor beta chains sequenced from a single sample in a study of neurological immune-mediated disorders. TCRdb reprocessed the 5' RACE reads with MiXCR, giving one entry per CDR3 protein. Here the sample spans 50,000 or so distinct CDR3 sequences, more than 3% being singletons. Sequencing was carried out using PBMCs. The source of these receptors is a man under 40 with multiple sclerosis.

This clonotype was detected many times. This chain joins TRBV4-1 and TRBJ2-3, with D uncertain. Trimming left V 5 bases short and J 2 bases short, with 11 bases between. CDR1 is MGHRA, CDR2 YSYEKL, per germline. This CDR3 has 14 amino acids. CDR3 bases: TGCGCCAGCAGCAAGCCCCTGTTCACAGATACGCAGTATTTT. It yields the protein CASSKPLFTDTQYF.

This clonotype was observed many times. The chain combines TRBV9 with TRBJ2-1; TRBD2 agrees at 9 bases. V was pared by 5 bases and J by 0 bases, with 6 bases of the junction left unmatched. The germline gives CDR1 SGDLS, CDR2 YYNGEE. The CDR3 length is 16 residues. The CDR3 DNA is TGTGCCAGCAGTCCTCTAGCGGGGAGCTCCTACAATGAGCAGTTCTTC. Protein sequence: CASSPLAGSSYNEQFF.

As for this clonotype: A read error may account for a junction end that differs from germline. This rearrangement joins TRBV25-1 to TRBJ1-6; a possible D gene is TRBD1 (5 bases). The CDR3 loop spans 13 amino acids. Germline assignment: CDR1 MGHDK and CDR2 SYGVNS. CDR3 DNA: TGTGCCAGCAGTGAATCAGGGTTTTCACCCCTCAACTTT. It specifies CASSESGFSPLNF. Based on the CDR3 plus reference TRBV25-1 and TRBJ1-6, the full variable domain is EADIYQTPRYLVIGTGKKITLECSQTMGHDKMYWYQQDPGMELHLIHYSYGVNSTEKGDLSSESTVSRIRTEHFPLTLESARPSHTSQYLCASSESGFSPLNFGNGTRLTVT.

This clonotype was recorded at least ten times. This rearrangement joins TRBV12-3 or TRBV12-4 to TRBJ2-3; 11 nucleotides agree with TRBD2. The ends lost 3 bases at V and 4 bases at J; junction bases unmatched: 3. The length of the CDR3 is 15 residues. Written as DNA, the CDR3 is TGTGCCAGCAGTTTGGAGGGACTAGCGGCAGATACGCAGTATTTT. This translates into CASSLEGLAADTQYF.

This clonotype was observed many times. The chain is built from TRBV3-1 and TRBJ2-7; D call uncertain. Looked up from germline, CDR1 is LGHDT and CDR2 is YNNKEL (reference sequence). Trimming removed 0 bases at V and 0 bases at J, with 3 bases between. The CDR3 runs 13 residues. The CDR3 region has the DNA TGTGCCAGCAGCCAAGAAAACTCCTACGAGCAGTACTTC. As protein: CASSQENSYEQYF.

The chain couples TRBV27 to TRBJ1-2; D is perhaps TRBD1 (6 bases). The V gene lost 1 base and the J gene lost 8 bases, with 11 bases spanning the gap. The length of the CDR3 is 13 residues. Germline V gene data show CDR1 as MNHEY and CDR2 as SMNVEV (reference sequence). Written as DNA, the CDR3 is TGTGCCAGCAGTTTATATGGGGGCGACGGCTACACCTTC. Amino acid sequence: CASSLYGGDGYTF.

This clonotype was seen many times. The V gene is TRBV20-1, the J gene TRBJ2-2; 10 bases map to TRBD2. The CDR3 runs 17 residues. Germline CDR1 is DFQATT and CDR2 is SNEGSKA (reference sequence). After removal of 1 base from V and 0 bases from J, the junction contained 5 bases not matched to a gene. The CDR3: CSARAASGGPNTGELFF. The DNA of the CDR3 is TGCAGTGCTAGAGCGGCTAGCGGGGGCCCGAACACCGGGGAGCTGTTTTTT.

At least ten counts were recorded for this clonotype. This sequence joins TRBV7-3 and TRBJ2-3, with 11 bases lining up with TRBD2. The CDR3 is made up of 15 amino acids. Trimming took 4 bases from V and 4 from J; bases not matched to a gene: 4. Germline V gene lookup returns CDR1 SGHTA and CDR2 FQGTGA. CDR3 sequence reads: CASSSLAGGADTQYF. Written as DNA, the CDR3 is TGTGCCAGCAGCTCCTTAGCGGGGGGGGCAGATACGCAGTATTTT.

This clonotype was seen repeatedly, ten times or more. The gene calls are TRBV28 and TRBJ1-3; D is uncertain. The CDR3 is 15 amino acids. Germline loops: CDR1 MDHEN, CDR2 SYDVKM. The V end was cut by 2 bases, the J end by 4 bases, with 12 bases between. CDR3 nucleotide sequence: TGTGCCAGCAGTTTACAAGTCGTCACGGGAAACACCATATATTTT. Translated, it gives CASSLQVVTGNTIYF.

Ten or more counts support this clonotype. The CDR3 DNA sequence: TGTGCCAGCAGCCCTGGGACAGGCTCCTACAATGAGCAGTTCTTC. Protein product: CASSPGTGSYNEQFF. The J gene is TRBJ2-1, the V gene TRBV5-6; 8 nucleotides align to TRBD1. V shed 4 bases, J shed 0 bases, and the junction held 3 bases outside the gene matches. The CDR3 extends over 15 amino acids. Per the germline V gene, CDR1 is SGHDT and CDR2 is YYEEEE. Based on the CDR3 plus reference TRBV5-6 and TRBJ2-1, the full variable domain is DAGVTQSPTHLIKTRGQQVTLRCSPKSGHDTVSWYQQALGQGPQFIFQYYEEEERQRGNFPDRFSGHQFPNYSSELNVNALLLGDSALYLCASSPGTGSYNEQFFGPGTRLTVL.

In this sample, this clonotype turned up many times. This chain uses TRBV28 with TRBJ1-5; 9 positions match TRBD1. Germline V gene data show CDR1 as MDHEN and CDR2 as SYDVKM. V was clipped by 5 bases and J by 4 bases; unmatched bases: 3. The CDR3 totals 14 residues. CDR3 in amino acids: CASSIGTGNQPQHF. CDR3 DNA sequence: TGTGCCAGCAGTATCGGGACAGGGAATCAGCCCCAGCATTTT.

The sample holds many counts of this clonotype. The rearrangement joins TRBV7-2 to TRBJ2-5; D ambiguous. Germline lookup yields CDR1 SGHTA and CDR2 FQGNSA. The V gene lost 7 bases and the J gene lost 1 base, with 16 bases spanning the gap. There are 15 residues in the CDR3. The CDR3 coding sequence is TGTGCCAGCACCTTGGCAGGCCGAATCCAAGAGACCCAGTACTTC. This gives the protein CASTLAGRIQETQYF. Together with reference TRBV7-2 and TRBJ2-5, the CDR3 gives the full variable domain: GAGVSQSPSNKVTEKGKDVELRCDPISGHTALYWYRQSLGQGLEFLIYFQGNSAPDKSGLPSDRFSAERTGGSVSTLTIQRTQQEDSAVYLCASTLAGRIQETQYFGPGTRLLVL.

The CDR3 loop reads CSAFKQGATSTDTQYF. The CDR3 DNA sequence: TGCAGTGCTTTTAAGCAGGGGGCGACTAGCACAGATACGCAGTATTTT. The J gene is TRBJ2-3, the V gene TRBV20-1; 8 bases are a match to TRBD1. The ends lost 5 bases at V and 0 bases at J; junction bases unmatched: 10. This CDR3 spans 16 amino acids. Germline V lookup: CDR1 DFQATT, CDR2 SNEGSKA (reference sequence).

At least ten counts were recorded for this clonotype. The chain has TRBV5-1 and TRBJ2-1, with no clear D. The CDR3 is 14 residues long. V lost 4 bases, J lost 4 bases, and 12 bases lay in between. The V gene's germline CDR1 is SGHRS and CDR2 YFSETQ. CDR3 amino acids: CASSRGGRYNEQFF. The CDR3 DNA is TGCGCCAGCAGCCGTGGCGGTAGATACAATGAGCAGTTCTTC.

This clonotype was counted ten times or more. The chain has TRBV6-2 or TRBV6-3 and TRBJ1-2; the match to TRBD1 covers 7 bases. Germline values: CDR1 MNHEY, CDR2 SVGEGT. The CDR3 consists of 14 residues. The V segment lost 8 bases and the J segment 0 bases; nucleotides outside the gene matches: 6. CDR3 nucleotides: TGTGCCAGCGTCGGGACAGCGTCTAACTATGGCTACACCTTC. Translating gives CASVGTASNYGYTF.

This clonotype was observed at least ten times. The CDR3 spells CASSPSGTATGETQYF. Written as DNA, the CDR3 is TGTGCCAGCAGCCCATCCGGGACGGCCACGGGGGAGACCCAGTACTTC. The chain couples TRBV3-1 to TRBJ2-5, with D perhaps matching TRBD1 or TRBD2 (5 bases each). Trimming left V 4 bases short and J 5 bases short, with 20 bases between. The germline V gene has CDR1 LGHDT and CDR2 YNNKEL (reference sequence). The length of the CDR3 is 16 residues.

This clonotype was observed at least ten times. This chain links TRBV9 with TRBJ2-1, with 7 bases matching TRBD2. The CDR3 is 14 residues long. V shed 4 bases, J shed 7 bases, and the junction held 8 bases outside the gene matches. CDR1 is SGDLS, CDR2 YYNGEE, per germline. The CDR3 coding sequence is TGTGCCAGCAGCCCCCCGGGGGGAGGTAATGAGCAGTTCTTC. Translating gives CASSPPGGGNEQFF.

This clonotype was detected ten times or more. This sequence joins TRBV29-1 and TRBJ2-7; no firm D call. Germline values: CDR1 SQVTM, CDR2 ANQGSEA. Trimming shortened V by 6 bases and J by 3 bases, and 9 bases separated the two germline ends. The CDR3 has 11 residues. The CDR3 nucleotides read TGCAGCGTCGCGGACGGCTACGAGCAGTACTTC. It yields the protein CSVADGYEQYF.

This clonotype was detected ten times or more. This chain joins TRBV6-5 and TRBJ2-4; D is uncertain. Germline CDR1 is MNHEY and CDR2 is SVGAGI. The CDR3 length is 12 residues. Trimming left V 5 bases short and J 8 bases short, with 10 bases between. CDR3 residues: CASSPRQDIQYF. CDR3 coding DNA: TGTGCCAGCAGTCCCAGACAAGACATTCAGTACTTC.

This clonotype was picked up many times. The chain recombines TRBV11-2 with TRBJ2-1; weak D call: TRBD1 (5 bases). CDR3 size: 15 residues. Germline CDR1 is SGHAT and CDR2 is FQNNGV. Trimming pared 6 bases from V and 9 bases from J, leaving 21 bases between. The CDR3 loop is CASRASVFQGIEQFF. In DNA form, the CDR3 reads TGTGCCAGCAGAGCTTCTGTCTTCCAGGGCATTGAGCAGTTCTTC.

This clonotype was found many times. The rearrangement joins TRBV29-1 to TRBJ2-7; D ambiguous. Germline V gene data show CDR1 as SQVTM and CDR2 as ANQGSEA. The CDR3 runs 14 residues. V lost 6 bases and J 0 bases, leaving 15 bases between the germline ends. The CDR3 here is CSVRGETSSYEQYF. The CDR3 DNA follows: TGCAGCGTCCGCGGAGAAACCAGCTCCTACGAGCAGTACTTC.

This clonotype was seen ten or more times. The J gene is TRBJ1-1, the V gene TRBV5-1; no definite D call. The V end was cut by 4 bases, the J end by 0 bases, with 16 bases between. The CDR3 length is 16 residues. CDR1 is SGHRS and CDR2 is YFSETQ in the germline V gene. CDR3 nucleotides: TGCGCCAGCAGCCTGGACGGCCCGAACATGAACACTGAAGCTTTCTTT. Protein sequence: CASSLDGPNMNTEAFF.

Many counts were recorded for this clonotype. The chain joins TRBV10-2 to TRBJ1-6; D remains ambiguous. Trimming stripped 0 bases from V and 4 bases from J, with 10 bases between. In germline, CDR1 is WSHSY, CDR2 SAAADI. The CDR3 is 16 residues long. CDR3 region: CASSESSQTYNSPLHF. In DNA form, the CDR3 reads TGCGCCAGCAGTGAGTCGAGTCAGACATATAATTCACCCCTCCACTTT.